This is a list of T cell receptor beta chains from one sample in a study of shared clonotypes between healthy human individuals. TCRdb's table, derived via immunoSEQ multiplex PCR, lists solely in-frame clones and lacks some. Counted here are 2,500,000 or so clones, over 85% occurring once; the ten biggest clones make up 0.36%. Sequenced sample: naive CD4+ T cells from PBMCs. The source of these receptors is a man younger than 30 in good health. Some clones in this sample may be carry-over from other donors' samples. The CDR3 runs from the conserved cysteine through the conserved F or W. A D gene is named only where the DNA matches it firmly. Where a row states a size, it is once, few, many or the class of an expanded clone; other rows omit it.

cdr3_nt | cdr3_aa | d_call | clone_size | j_call | cdr3_length | v_call
TGTGCCAGCAGCCCACGGACAGGGAGCTCCTACGAGCAGTACTTC | CASSPRTGSSYEQYF | TRBD1 | NA | TRBJ2-7 | 15 | TRBV9
TGCGCCAGCACCAAAGCCGGGGAGCTGTTTTTT | CASTKAGELFF | NA | NA | TRBJ2-2 | 11 | TRBV5-1
TGTGCCAGCAGCCCCACTACCTCTGGGGCCAACGTCCTGACTTTC | CASSPTTSGANVLTF | NA | once | TRBJ2-6 | 15 | TRBV9
TGTGCCAGCAATGGGAACACTGAAGCTTTCTTT | CASNGNTEAFF | NA | few | TRBJ1-1 | 11 | TRBV28
TGCGCCAGCAGCTCCGGGGGGATCAATTCACCCCTCCACTTT | CASSSGGINSPLHF | NA | NA | TRBJ1-6 | 14 | TRBV5-1
TGTGCCAGCAGCTTGGTCAGGACAAGGGATTCTACCGGGGAGCTGTTTTTT | CASSLVRTRDSTGELFF | NA | NA | TRBJ2-2 | 17 | TRBV7-9
TGTGCCACGGAGGGGGCGCCGAACACTGAAGCTTTCTTT | CATEGAPNTEAFF | TRBD1 | NA | TRBJ1-1 | 13 | TRBV7-6
TGCGCCAGCAGCCCGGGGACAGGCACAGATACGCAGTATTTT | CASSPGTGTDTQYF | TRBD1 | once | TRBJ2-3 | 14 | TRBV5-1
TGTGCCAGCAGTCTGACAGCTAACTATGGCTACACCTTC | CASSLTANYGYTF | NA | NA | TRBJ1-2 | 13 | TRBV11-2
TGCAGCGTTGGGATCTTGCCAGGTAACACTGAAGCTTTCTTT | CSVGILPGNTEAFF | NA | few | TRBJ1-1 | 14 | TRBV29-1